This T cell receptor (beta chain) derives from a study of follicular helper T cells after annual influenza vaccination. Method: immunoSEQ multiplex PCR; TCRdb's copy keeps in-frame clones and lacks some. The profile shows approximately 30,000 clones, roughly 80% of them singletons. Trimming pared 6 bases from V and 2 bases from J, leaving 11 bases between. This CDR3 contains 15 residues. Germline CDR1 and CDR2: MNHNS and SASEGT. About this clone: The antigen remains undetermined.

The time point here: 2014-2015 season, pre-vaccination. The study's findings and limits: Yearly vaccinations repeatedly recalled conserved clonotypes in ICOS+CD38+ cTfh.

This clonotype was obtained from an adult who received the influenza vaccine. The J gene is TRBJ2-6, the V gene TRBV6-1; possibly TRBD1 for D (6 bases). The specimen was CXCR5+ CD38- circulating T follicular helper cells from blood, collected on the day of influenza vaccination. As for subset: circulating Tfh, non-naive CD4+CXCR5+PD-1+ (ICOS+CD38+ or ICOS-CD38-). In DNA, the CDR3 is TGTGCCAGCAGGCTAAAGGGGGCTGGGGCCAACGTCCTGACTTTC. It is translated as CASRLKGAGANVLTF.